These 25 T cell receptor beta chains came from one sample sequenced in a study of OX40 agonist ivuxolimab in advanced cancers. Libraries were prepared by immunoSEQ multiplex PCR; TCRdb keeps only in-frame clonotypes and omits some of them. The table has over 55,000 clones, 83% seen once. The material sequenced was CD4+ or CD8+ T cells sorted from blood, taken in a trial of the OX40 agonist ivuxolimab. The receptors derive from an adult with an advanced solid tumor such as melanoma, head and neck, liver or kidney cancer.

The rearrangement joins TRBV6-1 to TRBJ2-5; no clear D. Trimming shortened V by 0 bases and J by 4 bases, and 6 bases separated the two germline ends. The CDR3 is 13 amino acids. Germline V gene sequence: CDR1 MNHNS, CDR2 SASEGT. CDR3 DNA: TGTGCCAGCAGTGAAGCTAGGAGAGAGACCCAGTACTTC. Translated, it gives CASSEARRETQYF.

The chain's CDR3 is CASSPRWRLAGQETQYF. DNA of the CDR3: TGTGCCAGCTCACCAAGGTGGAGACTAGCGGGCCAAGAGACCCAGTACTTC. The rearrangement joins TRBV18 to TRBJ2-5, with 10 bases identical to TRBD2. There are 17 residues in the CDR3. The V gene end was trimmed by 2 bases and the J gene end by 1 base; junction bases not matched to a gene: 7. The germline gives CDR1 KGHSH, CDR2 LQKENI.

The gene calls are TRBV6-1 and TRBJ1-4, with D uncertain. This CDR3 region has 11 residues. Trimming cost V 6 bases and J 4 bases, with 3 bases left between them. The germline V gene encodes CDR1 MNHNS and CDR2 SASEGT. CDR3 coding DNA: TGTGCCAGCAGAATTAATGAAAAACTGTTTTTT. This encodes CASRINEKLFF.

V is TRBV27 and J is TRBJ2-3; D is unclear. Germline-derived CDR1 and CDR2 are MNHEY and SMNVEV (reference sequence). Trimming left V 7 bases short and J 2 bases short, with 7 bases between. The CDR3 loop spans 12 amino acids. The CDR3 is CASNSHTDTQYF. The CDR3 DNA reads as TGTGCCAGCAATTCCCACACAGATACGCAGTATTTT.

This clone has a single count. The genes are TRBV15 and TRBJ2-1; no clear D. V dropped 2 bases and J dropped 4 bases, with 21 bases sitting between them. The CDR3 loop spans 18 amino acids. Per the germline V gene, CDR1 is LNHNV and CDR2 is YYDKDF (reference sequence). In DNA form, the CDR3 reads TGTGCCACCAGCAGACCCCCTCGAAGGGCCAGGCGTTACAATGAGCAGTTCTTC. This translates into CATSRPPRRARRYNEQFF.

The chain joins TRBV6-5 to TRBJ1-1; D unresolved. The germline V gene encodes CDR1 MNHEY and CDR2 SVGAGI. V was cut by 3 bases and J by 5 bases, with 13 bases left in between. The CDR3 sequence is 14 residues long. The CDR3 here is CASSYLGRDTEAFF. Here the CDR3 DNA reads TGTGCCAGCAGTTATCTAGGGAGGGATACTGAAGCTTTCTTT.

The V call is TRBV7-3, the J call TRBJ1-2; a weak D match, TRBD1 (5 bases). The CDR3 loop spans 13 amino acids. The germline CDR1 and CDR2 sequences are SGHTA and FQGTGA. Deletions cut 6 bases from V and 7 bases from J, with 15 bases between. CDR3 DNA: TGTGCCAGCAGTTGGATGGGGGGAGGTGGCTACACCTTC. The encoded protein is CASSWMGGGGYTF. Complete variable domain (other parts from reference TRBV7-3 and TRBJ1-2): GAGVSQTPSNKVTEKGKYVELRCDPISGHTALYWYRQSLGQGPEFLIYFQGTGAADDSGLPNDRFFAVRPEGSVSTLKIQRTERGDSAVYLCASSWMGGGGYTFGSGTRLTVV.

This clone has just a few counts. The V and J genes are TRBV29-1 and TRBJ1-5; D gene uncertain. The V end lost 1 base, the J end lost 6 bases, and 10 bases lay between the germline ends. Per germline, CDR1 SQVTM and CDR2 ANQGSEA. The CDR3 contains 13 residues. CDR3 DNA: TGCAGCGTTGAAGTAGGTTTCGGTCAGCCCCAGCATTTT. Protein sequence: CSVEVGFGQPQHF.

The J gene is TRBJ1-2, the V gene TRBV6-1, with D maybe TRBD1 (6 bases). Germline lookup yields CDR1 MNHNS and CDR2 SASEGT. Between the trimmed V and J ends, which lost 2 bases and 4 bases, there was a span of 8 bases. This CDR3 has 13 residues. The CDR3 DNA follows: TGTGCCAGCAGTGAAAGGGGGACCTATGGCTACACCTTC. Residues: CASSERGTYGYTF.

CDR3: CAWSRQGLYEQYF. In DNA, the CDR3 is TGTGCCTGGAGTCGACAGGGACTCTACGAGCAGTACTTC. The chain combines TRBV30 with TRBJ2-7; possible D gene TRBD1, 7 bases. Germline lookup yields CDR1 GTSNPN and CDR2 SVGIG (reference sequence). CDR3 size: 13 residues. The germline V and J ends were trimmed by 2 bases and 3 bases, with 11 bases remaining between them.

The chain uses TRBV7-3 and TRBJ1-2, with a possible D match to TRBD1 (5 bases). This CDR3 contains 14 residues. The ends were cut back, 2 bases at V and 8 bases at J, with 15 bases in the middle. Germline CDR1 and CDR2: SGHTA and FQGTGA. The CDR3 nucleotides are TGTGCCAGCAGCTTATCGGCCCTGCAGGGCGGCTACACCTTC. Protein sequence: CASSLSALQGGYTF.

The chain uses TRBV25-1 and TRBJ1-2; D possibly corresponds to TRBD1 (5 bases). This CDR3 is 13 amino acids long. Between the trimmed V and J ends, which lost 4 bases and 6 bases, there was a span of 12 bases. Germline CDR1 reads MGHDK; CDR2 reads SYGVNS. The CDR3 DNA sequence: TGTGCCAGCAGTGGGTTGACAGTAAATGGCTACACCTTC. Protein product: CASSGLTVNGYTF.

The chain carries TRBV5-4 and TRBJ1-3, with D uncertain. Germline CDR1 SGHNT, CDR2 YYREEE (reference sequence). V lost 0 bases and J lost 10, with 14 bases in between. The CDR3 runs 14 residues. The CDR3 loop is CASSLAGTPLTIYF. In nucleotides, the CDR3 is TGTGCCAGCAGCTTGGCCGGAACACCTCTTACCATATATTTT.

V and J are TRBV9 and TRBJ2-6; 12 bases map to TRBD2. The CDR3 extends over 19 amino acids. The germline V gene encodes CDR1 SGDLS and CDR2 YYNGEE. The ends lost 4 bases at V and 0 bases at J; junction bases unmatched: 8. CDR3 bases: TGTGCCAGCAGCCCGGGGACTAGCGGGCCGGGCTCTGGGGCCAACGTCCTGACTTTC. Encoded protein: CASSPGTSGPGSGANVLTF.

The chain couples TRBV6-1 to TRBJ1-1; D call uncertain. CDR1 MNHNS and CDR2 SASEGT come from the germline V gene. CDR3 length equals 12 residues. The V end lost 1 base, the J end lost 1 base, and 1 base lay between the germline ends. The CDR3 spells CASSEGNTEAFF. The CDR3 coding sequence is TGTGCCAGCAGTGAAGGGAACACTGAAGCTTTCTTT.

This chain links TRBV13 with TRBJ1-1; 7 nucleotides match TRBD1. CDR1 PRHDT and CDR2 FYEKMQ come from the germline V gene (reference sequence). This CDR3 has 14 amino acids. The trim removed 5 bases at V and 1 base at J, leaving 4 bases unmatched. The CDR3 protein is CASSSRDRNTEAFF. CDR3 nucleotide sequence: TGTGCCAGCAGCAGCCGGGACAGGAACACTGAAGCTTTCTTT.

The V call is TRBV11-3, the J call TRBJ2-3; D is perhaps TRBD2 (7 bases). The CDR3 loop spans 14 amino acids. The V end was cut by 5 bases, the J end by 6 bases, with 15 bases between. Looked up from germline, CDR1 is SGHNT and CDR2 is YENEEA. The CDR3 loop is CASSPGAGADTQYF. DNA for the CDR3: TGTGCCAGCAGCCCAGGGGCGGGGGCCGATACGCAGTATTTT.

The V gene is TRBV6-5, the J gene TRBJ2-7; no clear D gene. From germline, CDR1 is MNHEY and CDR2 SVGAGI. With 6 bases removed from V and 2 bases from J, the gap between germline ends came to 5 bases. This CDR3 is 11 amino acids long. This CDR3 reads CASSSTYEQYF. Written as DNA, the CDR3 is TGTGCCAGCAGCTCAACCTACGAGCAGTACTTC.

The chain joins TRBV12-2 to TRBJ2-7; the D call in the table, TRBD1, was not verified against the DNA. TRBV12-2 is a documented pseudogene. The CDR3 is 20 amino acids. This chain's CDR3 is CASRRASGDRRLLGYDEQYF. Written as DNA, the CDR3 is TGTGCAAGTCGCCGAGCCTCAGGGGACAGACGCCTCCTTGGGTACGACGAGCAGTACTTC.

The genes are TRBV14 and TRBJ1-1; no firm D call. Trimming pared 9 bases from V and 5 bases from J, leaving 16 bases between. CDR1 is SGHDN, CDR2 FVKESK, per germline. The CDR3 runs to 13 residues. CDR3 in DNA: TGTGCCAGTGGTCGGAGGATGAGGACTGAAGCTTTCTTT. It yields the protein CASGRRMRTEAFF.

In nucleotides, the CDR3 is TGTGCCATCAAAGGGGACTCCCAACAATTTAATGAGCAGTTCTTC. The encoded protein is CAIKGDSQQFNEQFF. This chain links TRBV10-3 with TRBJ2-1; possibly TRBD2 for D (6 bases). V was clipped by 7 bases and J by 7 bases, with 20 bases between them. Germline loops: CDR1 ENHRY, CDR2 SYGVKD. This CDR3 is 15 amino acids long.

The chain uses TRBV5-6 and TRBJ2-3; D is possibly TRBD1 or TRBD2 (6 bases each). CDR1 is SGHDT, CDR2 YYEEEE, per germline. V was trimmed by 4 bases and J by 2 bases, leaving 17 bases between them. This CDR3 region has 16 residues. Written as DNA, the CDR3 is TGTGCCAGCAGCCCGGATGGGGGGCGGGACACAGATACGCAGTATTTT. This encodes CASSPDGGRDTDTQYF.

This rearrangement joins TRBV29-1 to TRBJ2-3; TRBD1 agrees at 12 bases. V trimming: 3 bases; J trimming: 5 bases; junction bases outside the gene matches: 15. The CDR3 runs to 18 residues. CDR1 and CDR2 from the germline V gene are SQVTM and ANQGSEA. CDR3 sequence reads: CSVDFGTGGLLVGDTQYF. In DNA form, the CDR3 reads TGCAGCGTTGATTTCGGGACAGGGGGCCTCCTGGTAGGAGATACGCAGTATTTT.

The V and J genes are TRBV21-1 and TRBJ2-5; the D call TRBD2 from the table was never checked on the DNA. TRBV21-1 is a known pseudogene. CDR3 length: 19 amino acids. In DNA, the CDR3 is TGTGCCAGCAGCAAAAAAAGGACTAGCGGGAGCGCTAACCAAGAGACCCAGTACTTC. Amino acid sequence: CASSKKRTSGSANQETQYF.

This clone was seen only a few times. The rearrangement links TRBV18 to TRBJ1-1; D is unresolved. Per germline, CDR1 KGHSH and CDR2 LQKENI. The V end was cut by 5 bases, the J end by 3 bases, with 10 bases between. The CDR3 spans 13 residues. Here the CDR3 DNA reads TGTGCCAGCTCATCCAGAGTGGACACTGAAGCTTTCTTT. Its translation: CASSSRVDTEAFF.